This T cell receptor (beta chain) was profiled in a study of siplizumab effects on memory and regulatory T cells. Sequenced by immunoSEQ multiplex PCR; TCRdb stores in-frame clones only, minus some. In the table there are 50,000 or so clones, roughly 90% of which are singletons. The sample holds one count of this clone. The germline CDR1 and CDR2 sequences are SEHNR and FQNEAQ (reference sequence). The CDR3 is made up of 14 amino acids. Between the trimmed V and J ends, which lost 7 bases and 4 bases, there was a span of 17 bases. Sequences were obtained from naive CD8+ T cells sorted from blood. The chain employs TRBV7-9 and TRBJ2-7, with D possibly matching TRBD1 (6 bases). The TCR was taken from a human donor in good health. The CDR3 DNA follows: TGTGCCAGCACTCGTTCGGGACAATCGTACGAGCAGTACTTC. Residues: CASTRSGQSYEQYF.